This TCR beta chain was identified in a study of T cells in localized non-small cell lung cancer. Study-level results: The greatest T cell clonality was found in uninvolved adjacent lung (higher than in tumor).

The CDR3 totals 16 residues. Trimming took 0 bases from V and 4 from J; bases not matched to a gene: 5. Germline V gene sequence: CDR1 SGDLS, CDR2 YYNGEE. Generated by immunoSEQ multiplex PCR, the TCRdb table keeps only in-frame clones and is missing some. There are 25,000 or so clones in the sample; 70% to 90% occur only once, and 6.1% lies in the top ten. With regard to this clone: Its matching antigen is unknown.

The source was PBMCs, collected before any cancer treatment. This sequence originates from a man between 40 and 70 years old with stage II lung adenocarcinoma. The J gene is TRBJ2-2, the V gene TRBV9, with 8 positions matching TRBD2. Here the CDR3 reads CASSVVAGGFTGELFF. The CDR3 DNA sequence: TGTGCCAGCAGCGTAGTGGCGGGGGGTTTCACCGGGGAGCTGTTTTTT.